These 14 T cell receptor beta chains originate from one sample sequenced in a study of identical twins. One entry per CDR3 protein results from TCRdb running MiXCR on the 5' RACE reads. The sample has 350,000 or so distinct CDR3 sequences; 10% to 15% are singletons. The sample was also reused in another study, on yellow fever vaccine responses in identical twins.

The specimen was CD8+ T cells sorted from blood. These receptors were collected from a woman aged 18-29 years in good health.

This clonotype was counted only a few times. The chain uses TRBV5-1 and TRBJ2-5, with 12 nucleotides matching TRBD1. The germline V gene encodes CDR1 SGHRS and CDR2 YFSETQ. V shed 2 bases, J shed 4 bases, and the junction held 6 bases outside the gene matches. This CDR3 has 16 residues. CDR3 in amino acids: CASSFRDRGPGETQYF. DNA of the CDR3: TGCGCCAGCAGCTTCAGGGACAGGGGGCCAGGAGAGACCCAGTACTTC.

The chain employs TRBV4-2 and TRBJ2-1, with TRBD1 matching over 9 bases. V gave up 1 base and J gave up 8 bases; unmatched junction bases: 12. The V gene's germline CDR1 is LGHNA and CDR2 YNFKEQ. The CDR3 spans 17 residues. The CDR3 region is CASSQVQQGARGDEQFF. The CDR3 DNA sequence: TGTGCCAGCAGCCAAGTCCAACAGGGGGCGAGGGGGGATGAGCAGTTCTTC.

The V gene is TRBV4-1, the J gene TRBJ2-1, with D maybe TRBD2 (6 bases). Trimming stripped 2 bases from V and 4 bases from J, with 18 bases between. Germline CDR1 and CDR2: MGHRA and YSYEKL. The CDR3 is 17 residues long. The CDR3 sequence is CASSQPDDSGLYNEQFF. The CDR3 DNA sequence: TGCGCCAGCAGCCAACCCGATGATAGCGGATTGTACAATGAGCAGTTCTTC.

This clonotype was counted many times. The chain combines TRBV12-3 or TRBV12-4 with TRBJ2-3, with D perhaps matching TRBD2 (6 bases). The CDR3 contains 16 residues. Trimming removed 3 bases at V and 2 bases at J, with 15 bases between. The CDR3 DNA follows: TGTGCCAGCAGTTTTACCATAGCGGAGTTCACAGATACGCAGTATTTT. Amino acids: CASSFTIAEFTDTQYF.

This clonotype was recorded a few times. This CDR3 is CASSFLPPRMNYGYTF. The CDR3 bases are TGTGCCAGCAGCTTCCTACCACCAAGAATGAACTATGGCTACACCTTC. The chain carries TRBV5-5 and TRBJ1-2; D unresolved. V shed 2 bases and J shed 2 bases, with 16 bases lying between them. CDR1 SGHKS and CDR2 YYEKEE come from the germline V gene (reference sequence). The CDR3 has 16 amino acids.

This clonotype was counted a few times. V usage is TRBV12-3 or TRBV12-4 and J usage is TRBJ2-2; 8 nucleotides line up with TRBD2. The CDR3 has 17 residues. V trimming: 3 bases; J trimming: 3 bases; junction bases outside the gene matches: 9. CDR3 sequence (DNA): TGTGCCAGCAGTTTGGGGCCTCGGGGGGGCGACACCGGGGAGCTGTTTTTT. Its translation: CASSLGPRGGDTGELFF.

This chain uses TRBV5-6 with TRBJ2-7, with 11 bases matching TRBD2. V lost 0 bases and J lost 6; bases outside the gene matches: 8. CDR3 length: 16 residues. Germline CDR1 is SGHDT and CDR2 is YYEEEE. DNA of the CDR3: TGTGCCAGCAGCTTGGATTCACTAGCGGGAGTGTTCGAGCAGTACTTC. Residues: CASSLDSLAGVFEQYF.

The chain is built from TRBV28 and TRBJ2-7; D is unresolved. The V end lost 4 bases, the J end lost 3 bases, and 10 bases lay between the germline ends. The CDR3 totals 13 residues. The germline V gene encodes CDR1 MDHEN and CDR2 SYDVKM. The CDR3 loop is CASSSASRYEQYF. For the CDR3, the DNA is TGTGCCAGCAGTTCTGCTAGTCGCTACGAGCAGTACTTC.

The chain combines TRBV11-2 with TRBJ2-7; 7 nucleotides line up with TRBD2. Germline V lookup: CDR1 SGHAT, CDR2 FQNNGV. The CDR3 is 15 amino acids. V was pared by 3 bases and J by 2 bases, with 7 bases of the junction left unmatched. Written as DNA, the CDR3 is TGTGCCAGCAGCTTCGGCGGCGGGGGAGCCTACGAGCAGTACTTC. Protein product: CASSFGGGGAYEQYF.

This clonotype was found many times. This chain uses TRBV10-3 with TRBJ2-7, with D possibly called TRBD1 or TRBD2 (5 bases each). V was shortened by 6 bases and J by 0 bases, with 6 bases between the two germline ends. CDR3 size: 12 residues. In germline, CDR1 is ENHRY, CDR2 SYGVKD. This CDR3 is CAIRGDSYEQYV. For the CDR3, the DNA is TGTGCCATCAGGGGGGACTCCTACGAGCAGTACGTC.

In this sample, this clonotype turned up a few times. The chain has TRBV7-9 and TRBJ1-2, with a tentative D call TRBD1 (6 bases). Trimming removed 5 bases from V and 6 bases from J, with 13 bases in between. The CDR3 runs to 13 residues. Germline V gives CDR1 SEHNR, CDR2 FQNEAQ (reference sequence). Here the CDR3 DNA reads TGTGCCAGCAGCCCCCCGGGGGGCGATGGCTACACCTTC. It translates to CASSPPGGDGYTF.

This clonotype has ten or more counts. The J gene is TRBJ2-7, the V gene TRBV11-2; possible D gene TRBD2, 5 bases. The CDR3 spans 12 residues. The V end was cut by 4 bases, the J end by 7 bases, with 11 bases between. The germline gives CDR1 SGHAT, CDR2 FQNNGV. The CDR3 region is CASSSYSGEQYF. The CDR3 DNA is TGTGCCAGCAGCTCGTATTCGGGGGAGCAGTACTTC.

This clonotype was found a few times. V gene TRBV6-2 or TRBV6-3 combines with J gene TRBJ2-5, with TRBD1 matching over 8 bases. V lost 6 bases, J lost 2 bases, and 5 bases stayed unmatched. Germline V gene lookup returns CDR1 MNHEY and CDR2 SVGEGT. The CDR3 has 14 residues. CDR3 residues: CASSGQGLQETQYF. CDR3 sequence (DNA): TGTGCCAGCAGCGGACAGGGCCTACAAGAGACCCAGTACTTC.

This clonotype showed up many times. This chain links TRBV6-5 with TRBJ2-5; 9 bases fit TRBD1. From germline, CDR1 is MNHEY and CDR2 SVGAGI. The V segment lost 1 base and the J segment 4 bases; nucleotides outside the gene matches: 1. The CDR3 extends over 14 amino acids. CDR3 protein: CASSYLQGAETQYF. CDR3 in DNA: TGTGCCAGCAGTTACTTACAGGGGGCAGAGACCCAGTACTTC.